This T cell receptor (beta chain) was sequenced in a study of T-cell memory formation after mild COVID-19 listed by TCRdb under 2021. Regarding the study in general: TCR sequence clusters from the two donors were largely donor specific. In a couple of donors, T-cell clones that expanded and contracted after mild COVID-19 were followed by sequencing TCRalpha and TCRbeta repertoires longitudinally. The cohort comprised two young, previously healthy adult volunteers, one female and one male. Study-level results and caveats: The second-wave clones that peaked on day 37 were not confirmed to be SARS-CoV-2 specific. The study included only a couple of mild cases, and larger cohorts that include severe cases with pre-infection samples were judged to be necessary. Some responding clones were found in pre-infection memory, which suggests that pre-existing cross-reactive memory T cells took part in the SARS-CoV-2 response. Contracting CD4+ clones were found mainly in CM and EM memory subsets, while CD8+ clones were enriched in EMRA. Balanced CD4/CD8 phenotypes were observed for clones contracting from day 15 to 85, whereas a bias towards CD4+ was observed for a second wave of clones expanding from day 15 to 37.

Concerning this clonotype: What this receptor recognizes is not known. No much larger clone is present one base from it, and per-base qualities are unavailable.

The germline V gene provides CDR1 SGHDT and CDR2 YYEEEE. From cysteine to phenylalanine, the CDR3 is 15 amino acids long. This entry keeps only the CDR3 DNA: 45 bases, framed from base 1. Unmatched junction bases come to 3, with V trimmed by 0 bases and J by 2 bases. Ficoll-Paque density gradient centrifugation was used to isolate PBMCs. Instrument used: Illumina NovaSeq 6000. TCRalpha and TCRbeta cDNA libraries were constructed by 5'RACE with constant-segment primers, with sample barcodes and unique molecular identifiers being introduced. Trizol reagent was used to extract RNA from every sample. The libraries were amplified in two PCR steps, and the second step added a second sample barcode and Illumina TruSeq adapters. Sequencing of libraries was performed on an Illumina NovaSeq with 2 x 150 bp paired-end reads. In the paper's pipeline: Demultiplexing of reads and collapsing into UMI-guided consensus sequences were performed with migec v1.2.7. With mixcr v2.1.11, UMI consensuses were aligned to TRA and TRB V and J templates and assembled into clonotypes. Clonotypes were classified as expanded or contracted when called significant by both edgeR and NoisET, with noise models trained on biological replicates. edgeR calls used a false discovery rate-adjusted p below 0.01 and a log2 fold-change threshold of 1. PCA with hierarchical clustering of max-normalized trajectories of the 1000 most abundant clonotypes was used as exploratory dynamics analysis. Each responding clone was given a CD4 or CD8 phenotype based on the CD4+ and CD8+ repertoires, which had been sequenced separately. Using fastp trimming at Q25 and MiXCR clonotype assembly, TCRdb reanalyzed the public sequencing data and kept in-frame beta chains. Every CDR3 protein is listed once, alongside the most common genes and DNA of its rows. V and J calls and clone size were set by TCRdb, not the authors. The sample yields around 130,000 distinct CDR3 sequences; 13% to 15% were counted once. Of the sample, around 27% falls within the top ten clones.

This clonotype originated in an adult woman who had mild COVID-19 (a few samples of this study predate the infection). The sample titles of this study are shuffled in the database, so cell type and time point are left out; the donor was told from shared clones. What was sequenced was PBMCs or a T cell subset sorted from them (not recorded which). Rearrangement joined TRBV5-6 to TRBJ2-3; 7 junctional bases match TRBD2. The DNA sequence is given as TGTGCCAGCAGCTTGGGCAGGGACTACACAGATACGCAGTATTTT. Its product reads: CASSLGRDYTDTQYF.